This TCR beta chain was recorded in a study of blood T cell repertoires in COVID-19. The overall study: Spain, Italy and the United States supplied samples that represented acute and convalescent COVID-19. T cells, B-cell-depleted T cells, or PBMCs provided the cDNA or gDNA that served as material.

Per the original methods: Estimation of nucleated cell counts relied on the amplification of reference gene primers. Method: immunoSEQ multiplex PCR; TCRdb's copy keeps in-frame clones and lacks some. From that table come the V and J calls and clone size; the DNA was used to work out D and trimming. Here the sample spans about 230,000 clones, roughly 88% being singletons. The CDR3 loop spans 16 amino acids. V lost 3 bases and J 2 bases, leaving 11 bases between the germline ends. Germline V gives CDR1 LNHDA, CDR2 SQIVND (reference sequence). The sequence was obtained from a man aged 35 to 55 with acute or convalescent COVID-19. Sequenced sample: peripheral blood. The V call is TRBV19, the J call TRBJ2-6; D call uncertain. For the CDR3, the DNA is TGTGCCAGTAGTATGGAGACGCTTACTGGGGCCAACGTCCTGACTTTC. Protein product: CASSMETLTGANVLTF.